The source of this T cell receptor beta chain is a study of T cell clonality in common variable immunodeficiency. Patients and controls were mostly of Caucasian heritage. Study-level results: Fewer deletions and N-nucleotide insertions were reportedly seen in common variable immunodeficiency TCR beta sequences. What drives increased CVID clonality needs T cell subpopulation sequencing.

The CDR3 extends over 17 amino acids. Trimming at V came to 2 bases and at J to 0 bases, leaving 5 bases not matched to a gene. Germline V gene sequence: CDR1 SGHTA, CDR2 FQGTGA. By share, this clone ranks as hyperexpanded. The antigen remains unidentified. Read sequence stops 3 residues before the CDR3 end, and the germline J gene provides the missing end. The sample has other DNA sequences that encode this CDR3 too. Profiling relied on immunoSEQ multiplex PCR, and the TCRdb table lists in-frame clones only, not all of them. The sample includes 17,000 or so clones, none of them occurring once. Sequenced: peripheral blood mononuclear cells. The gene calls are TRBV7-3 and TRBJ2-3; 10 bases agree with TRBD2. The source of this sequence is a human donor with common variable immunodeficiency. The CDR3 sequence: CASSLGLAGVSTDTQYF. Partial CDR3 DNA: TGTGCCAGCAGCTTAGGGCTAGCGGGAGTGAGCACAGATACG.